This T cell receptor beta chain was sequenced in a study of quantifying T cell responses using KT2 cells. Study at large: Reverse transcription used primers in the TCR alpha and beta constant regions. A predetermined fluorescence threshold ended the second PCR, run as a qPCR. Study-level findings and limits: Even the lowest spike-in, about one KT2 cell per 100,000 PBMC, yielded detectable KT2 sequences.

A single-stranded UMI oligo with SP2 sequence was ligated to cDNA 3' ends. An equimolar mix of RC1.1 and RC1.2 primed the beta chain across TRBC1 and TRBC2. From the second PCR onward, TCR alpha and beta chains were processed separately. TCRdb recomputed calls from the UMI-ligation and nested PCR reads with MiXCR, one row per CDR3 protein. The sample has 40,000 to 55,000 distinct CDR3 sequences, under 14% seen once. V lost 5 bases and J lost 6, with 11 bases in between. Germline CDR1 and CDR2: DFQATT and SNEGSKA (reference sequence). This CDR3 spans 12 amino acids. Known numbers of the T cell clone KT2 were added to PBMC. Worth noting for this clonotype: The target antigen is unknown.

Sample: PBMCs spiked with cells of the T cell clone KT2. This sequence joins TRBV20-1 and TRBJ2-1, with D maybe TRBD2 (6 bases). The clonotype was recovered from a human donor. DNA for the CDR3: TGCAGTGCTCAAGGGCGGGGCAATGAGCAGTTCTTC. It encodes CSAQGRGNEQFF.